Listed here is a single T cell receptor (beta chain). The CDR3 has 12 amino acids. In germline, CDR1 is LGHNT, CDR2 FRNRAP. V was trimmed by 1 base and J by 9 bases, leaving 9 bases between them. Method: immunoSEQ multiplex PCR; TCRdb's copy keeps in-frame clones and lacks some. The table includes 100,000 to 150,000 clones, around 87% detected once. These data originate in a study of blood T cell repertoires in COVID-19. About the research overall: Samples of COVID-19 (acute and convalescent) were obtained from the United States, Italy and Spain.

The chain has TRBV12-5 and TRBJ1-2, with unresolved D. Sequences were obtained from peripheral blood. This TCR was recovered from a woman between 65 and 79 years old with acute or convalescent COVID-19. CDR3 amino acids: CASGLGQRSYTF. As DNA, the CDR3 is TGTGCTAGTGGTTTGGGGCAGAGGAGCTACACCTTC.